Described below is a single TCR beta chain sequence and its context. This clone was detected only a few times. Its antigen target is currently unknown. Qualities for individual bases were not recorded, and no much larger clone is one base off. This entry belongs to a study of sequential checkpoint blockade in melanoma (dated by TCRdb to the late 2010s). Context from the whole study: Using 1:1 randomization, the trial assigned patients either to first-line nivolumab followed by ipilimumab (arm A) or to ipilimumab followed by nivolumab (arm B). Roughly 84% of the matched pre- and post-treatment tumor biopsy pairs came from the same lesion. DNA from some 100 melanoma tumor samples collected before treatment underwent TCRbeta immunosequencing. Both trial sequences were followed by maintenance nivolumab. Matched tumor biopsies were taken from about two dozen patients before treatment and at week 13, after single-agent nivolumab (arm A) or ipilimumab (arm B). Study-level results and caveats: In the nivolumab-first arm (arm A), pretreatment tumor TIL clonality was associated with response (P = .04). Patients with increases in tumor T-cell fraction and clonality by week 13 were approximately 30 times more likely to achieve clinical benefit. Tumor T-cell fraction and clonality were correlated with PD-L1 staining and CD8+ T-cell counts, but not with mutational load. Within-arm analyses of tumor T-cell fraction were limited by small sample sizes and reduced statistical power. The response-prediction model combining TCR metrics and mutation burden needs validation in larger, independent patient cohorts.

Including the terminal cysteine and phenylalanine, the CDR3 comprises 14 residues. Just CDR3 DNA is preserved here, 42 bases in frame from base 1. TCRbeta CDR3 regions were immunosequenced from genomic DNA with the immunoSEQ Assay. Before high-throughput sequencing, the genomic DNA was amplified using bias-controlled multiplex PCR. In the authors' own workflow: To quantify the absolute abundance of each unique TCRbeta CDR3 region, the sequences were collapsed and filtered. Clonality, defined as 1 minus Pielou's evenness, was calculated using productive rearrangements only. Tumor T-cell fraction was calculated by normalizing TCRbeta template counts to the amount of usable DNA, which was estimated from several housekeeping genes. A previously published method was used to identify clones with significantly greater frequencies in on-treatment samples than in baseline samples. TCRdb's version of the immuneACCESS table is confined to in-frame rearrangements and falls short of the full clone set. An unresolved V gene accounts for under half of the shortfall where checked; the remainder is of unknown origin. V, J and clone size were drawn from that table, and D and trimming were deduced from the DNA. Recorded for this sample are around 6,400 clones; under 25% of them occurred a single time. The top ten hold 9% of the sample.

The label giving this sample's treatment or condition can be read as: randomized to nivolumab then ipilimumab (arm A) or the reverse (arm B). None of the trial patients had been given prior DNA-damaging chemotherapy. Samples were obtained from patients with melanoma enrolled in CheckMate 064, a randomized, open-label phase II trial of sequential checkpoint blockade. Tumor TCR sequencing used genomic DNA from formalin-fixed paraffin-embedded (FFPE) tissue samples. This chain is built from TRBV12-2 and TRBJ2-3; TRBD2, as called in the table, went unchecked against the DNA. TRBV12-2 is recorded as a pseudogene. This clonotype was sampled from a human donor with melanoma. Material: tumor tissue (inferred from file names), obtained from a patient given nivolumab and ipilimumab in sequence. The DNA sequence is given as TGTGCCGGAAAAGCTCGCGCCTCGGGTGGTACGCAGTATTTT. It specifies CAGKARASGGTQYF.